What follows describes a single T cell receptor (beta chain). Its antigen is as yet unknown. This sequence may be a read error, since a much larger clone differs from it by one base. The same CDR3 also results from other DNA sequences found in this sample. The sample originates from a study of metastatic and nonmetastatic thyroid tumors. Across the whole study: Repertoire comparisons spanned blood and tumor or nodule tissue from malignant and benign thyroid patients.

Among the patients, none had received any treatment before thyroid surgery. Overall study results and limits: Significantly higher TCR beta diversity was reportedly seen in malignant thyroid tumors than benign nodules, in blood and tumor.

Original analysis: For papillary thyroid cancer, a distant-metastasis classifier was constructed from CDR3 differences observed across clinicopathological groups. TCRdb reanalyzed the PCR reads via MiXCR. TCRdb, not the authors, supplied the V and J calls. Of 15,000 to 20,000 clones in the sample, about a sixth are singletons; the top ten hold around a sixth. In germline, CDR1 is LGHDT, CDR2 YNNKEL (reference sequence). This CDR3 is built from 14 residues. V is TRBV3-1 and J is TRBJ2-3; 7 positions agree with TRBD2. Sequenced input: blood. The receptor comes from a female donor with papillary thyroid cancer or a benign thyroid nodule (not recorded which). Some clones in this sample may be carry-over from other donors' samples. The CDR3 nucleotides read TGCGCCAGCACCAAGCTAGCGGGCACAGATACGCAGTATTTT. This translates into CASTKLAGTDTQYF.